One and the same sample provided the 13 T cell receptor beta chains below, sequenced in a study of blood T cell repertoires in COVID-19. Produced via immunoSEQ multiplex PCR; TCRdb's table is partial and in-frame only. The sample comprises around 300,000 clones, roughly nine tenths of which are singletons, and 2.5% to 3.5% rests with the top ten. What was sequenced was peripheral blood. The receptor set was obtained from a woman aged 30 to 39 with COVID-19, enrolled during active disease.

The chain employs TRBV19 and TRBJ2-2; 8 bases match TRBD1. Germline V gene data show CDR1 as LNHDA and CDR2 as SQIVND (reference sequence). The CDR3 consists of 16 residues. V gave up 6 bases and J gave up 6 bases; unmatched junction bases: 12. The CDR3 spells CASSPTGTGSAGELFF. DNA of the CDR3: TGTGCCAGTAGCCCAACCGGGACAGGAAGCGCCGGGGAGCTGTTTTTT.

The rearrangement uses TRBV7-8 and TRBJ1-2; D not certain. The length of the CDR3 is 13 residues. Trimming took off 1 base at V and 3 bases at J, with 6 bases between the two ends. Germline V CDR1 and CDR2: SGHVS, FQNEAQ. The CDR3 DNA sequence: TGTGCCAGCAGCTTAGATTCAGACTATGGCTACACCTTC. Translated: CASSLDSDYGYTF.

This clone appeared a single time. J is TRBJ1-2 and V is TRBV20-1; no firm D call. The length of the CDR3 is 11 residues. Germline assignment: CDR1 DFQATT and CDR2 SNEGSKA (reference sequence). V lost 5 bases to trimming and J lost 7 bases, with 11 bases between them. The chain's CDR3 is CSAAPGGGYTF. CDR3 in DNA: TGCAGTGCTGCCCCCGGCGGTGGCTACACCTTC.

The CDR3 region has the DNA TGTGCCAGCAGCCAAGATCCCCCGGGGTTTGGAAACACCATATATTTT. Translation: CASSQDPPGFGNTIYF. The chain combines TRBV3-1 (or the pseudogene TRBV3-2) with TRBJ1-3; no definite D call. V was trimmed by 0 bases and J by 3 bases, leaving 12 bases between them. CDR1 and CDR2 from the germline V gene are LGHDT and YNNKEL (reference sequence). The length of the CDR3 is 16 residues.

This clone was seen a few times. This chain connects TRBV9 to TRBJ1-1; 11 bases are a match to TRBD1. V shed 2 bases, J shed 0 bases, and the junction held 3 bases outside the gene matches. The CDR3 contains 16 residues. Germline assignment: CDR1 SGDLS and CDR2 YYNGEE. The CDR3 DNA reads TGTGCCAGCAGCGTGGGGACAGGGGGACTGAACACTGAAGCTTTCTTT. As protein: CASSVGTGGLNTEAFF.

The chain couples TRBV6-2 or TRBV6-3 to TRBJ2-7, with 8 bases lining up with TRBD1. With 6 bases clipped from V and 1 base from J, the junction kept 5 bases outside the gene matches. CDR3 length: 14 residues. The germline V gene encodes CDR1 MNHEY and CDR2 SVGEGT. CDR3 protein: CASRPTGGSYEQYF. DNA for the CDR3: TGTGCCAGCAGACCTACAGGGGGTTCCTACGAGCAGTACTTC.

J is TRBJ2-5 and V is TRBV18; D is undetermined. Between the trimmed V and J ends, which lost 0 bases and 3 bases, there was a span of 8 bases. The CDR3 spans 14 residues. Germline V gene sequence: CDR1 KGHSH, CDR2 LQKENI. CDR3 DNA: TGTGCCAGCTCACCACCGGTAACGGAAGAGACCCAGTACTTC. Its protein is CASSPPVTEETQYF.

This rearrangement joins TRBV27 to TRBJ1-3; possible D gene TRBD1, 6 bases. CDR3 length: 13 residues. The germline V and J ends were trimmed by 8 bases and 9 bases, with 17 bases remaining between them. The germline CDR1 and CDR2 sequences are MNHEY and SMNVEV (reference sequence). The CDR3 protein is CASGRGPLGTIYF. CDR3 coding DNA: TGTGCCAGCGGCAGGGGCCCACTAGGCACCATATATTTT.

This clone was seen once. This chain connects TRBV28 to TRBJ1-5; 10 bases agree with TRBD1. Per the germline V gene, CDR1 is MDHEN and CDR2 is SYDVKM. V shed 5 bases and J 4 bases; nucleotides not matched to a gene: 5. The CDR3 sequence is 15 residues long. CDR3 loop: CASSVDRGENQPQHF. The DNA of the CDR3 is TGTGCCAGCAGTGTGGACAGGGGGGAAAATCAGCCCCAGCATTTT.

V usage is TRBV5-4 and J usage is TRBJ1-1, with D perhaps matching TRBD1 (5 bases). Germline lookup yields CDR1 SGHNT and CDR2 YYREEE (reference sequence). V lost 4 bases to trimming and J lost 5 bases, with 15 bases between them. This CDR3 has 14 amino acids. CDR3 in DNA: TGTGCCAGCAGCCAAACTCAGGGTTTTACTGAAGCTTTCTTT. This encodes CASSQTQGFTEAFF.

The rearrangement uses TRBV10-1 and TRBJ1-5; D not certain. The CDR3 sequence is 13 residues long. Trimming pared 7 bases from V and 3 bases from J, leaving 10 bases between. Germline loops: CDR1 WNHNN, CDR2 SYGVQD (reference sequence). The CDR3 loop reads CASTTGSNQPQHF. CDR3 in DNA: TGCGCCAGCACTACGGGTTCCAATCAGCCCCAGCATTTT.

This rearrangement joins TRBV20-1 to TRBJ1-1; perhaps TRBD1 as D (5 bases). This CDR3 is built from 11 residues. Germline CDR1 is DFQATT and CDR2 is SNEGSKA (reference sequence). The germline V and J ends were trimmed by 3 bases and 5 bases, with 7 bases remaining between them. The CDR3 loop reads CSASRATEAFF. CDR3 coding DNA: TGCAGTGCTAGCAGGGCGACTGAAGCTTTCTTT.

CDR3 in amino acids: CASSLVLSGAVSMNTEAFF. In DNA form, the CDR3 reads TGCGCCAGCAGCTTGGTCTTGTCAGGGGCAGTATCTATGAACACTGAAGCTTTCTTT. V is TRBV5-1 and J is TRBJ1-1; the D gene is possibly TRBD1 (6 bases). CDR1 and CDR2 from the germline V gene are SGHRS and YFSETQ. This CDR3 comprises 19 residues. V shed 0 bases and J shed 0 bases, with 21 bases lying between them. Together with reference TRBV5-1 and TRBJ1-1, the CDR3 gives the full variable domain: KAGVTQTPRYLIKTRGQQVTLSCSPISGHRSVSWYQQTPGQGLQFLFEYFSETQRNKGNFPGRFSGRQFSNSRSEMNVSTLELGDSALYLCASSLVLSGAVSMNTEAFFGQGTRLTVV.